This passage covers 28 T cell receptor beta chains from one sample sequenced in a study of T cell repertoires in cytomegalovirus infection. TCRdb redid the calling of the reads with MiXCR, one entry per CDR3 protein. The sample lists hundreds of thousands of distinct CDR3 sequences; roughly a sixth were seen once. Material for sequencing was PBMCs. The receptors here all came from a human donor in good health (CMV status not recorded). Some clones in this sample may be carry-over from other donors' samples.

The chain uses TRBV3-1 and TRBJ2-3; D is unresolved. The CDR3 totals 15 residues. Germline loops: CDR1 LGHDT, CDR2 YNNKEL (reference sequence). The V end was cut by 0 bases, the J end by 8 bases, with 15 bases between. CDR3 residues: CASSQDSHPGGTQYF. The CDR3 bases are TGTGCCAGCAGCCAAGATTCCCACCCCGGCGGTACGCAGTATTTT.

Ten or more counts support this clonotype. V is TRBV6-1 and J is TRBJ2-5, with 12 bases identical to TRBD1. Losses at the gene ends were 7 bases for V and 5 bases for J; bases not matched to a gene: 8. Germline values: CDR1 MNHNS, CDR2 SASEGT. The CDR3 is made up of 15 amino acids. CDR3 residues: CASTPGTGGMETQYF. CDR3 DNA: TGTGCCAGCACCCCCGGGACAGGGGGCATGGAGACCCAGTACTTC.

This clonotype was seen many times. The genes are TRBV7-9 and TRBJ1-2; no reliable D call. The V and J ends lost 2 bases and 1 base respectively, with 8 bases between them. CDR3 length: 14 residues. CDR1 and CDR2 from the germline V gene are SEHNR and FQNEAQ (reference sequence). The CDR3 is CASSLLGNNYGYTF. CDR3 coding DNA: TGTGCCAGCAGCTTATTGGGGAATAACTATGGCTACACCTTC.

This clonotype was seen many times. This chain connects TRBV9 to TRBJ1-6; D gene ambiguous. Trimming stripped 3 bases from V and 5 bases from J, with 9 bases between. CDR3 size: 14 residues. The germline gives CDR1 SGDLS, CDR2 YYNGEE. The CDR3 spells CASSEVPNNSPLHF. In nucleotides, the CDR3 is TGTGCCAGCAGCGAGGTGCCCAATAATTCACCCCTCCACTTT.

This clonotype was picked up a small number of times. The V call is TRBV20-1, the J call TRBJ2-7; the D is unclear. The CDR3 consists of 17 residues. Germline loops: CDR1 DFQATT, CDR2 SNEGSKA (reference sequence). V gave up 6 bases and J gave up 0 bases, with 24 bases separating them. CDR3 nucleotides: TGCAGTGCCATATGGACGGCCGGACGGGTAAGCTCCTACGAGCAGTACTTC. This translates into CSAIWTAGRVSSYEQYF.

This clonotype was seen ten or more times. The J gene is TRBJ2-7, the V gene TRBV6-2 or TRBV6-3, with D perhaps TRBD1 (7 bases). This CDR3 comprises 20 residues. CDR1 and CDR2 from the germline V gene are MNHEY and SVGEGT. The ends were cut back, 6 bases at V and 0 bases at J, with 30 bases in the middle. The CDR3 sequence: CASSAPSGRQGGFFSYEQYF. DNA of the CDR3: TGTGCCAGCAGCGCTCCGTCGGGGAGACAGGGAGGCTTCTTCTCCTACGAGCAGTACTTC.

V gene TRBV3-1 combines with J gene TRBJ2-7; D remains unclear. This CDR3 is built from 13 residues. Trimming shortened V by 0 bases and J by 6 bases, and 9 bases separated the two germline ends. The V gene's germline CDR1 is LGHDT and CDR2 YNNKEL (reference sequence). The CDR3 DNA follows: TGTGCCAGCAGCCAAGAATATGGGCTCGAGCAGTACTTC. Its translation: CASSQEYGLEQYF.

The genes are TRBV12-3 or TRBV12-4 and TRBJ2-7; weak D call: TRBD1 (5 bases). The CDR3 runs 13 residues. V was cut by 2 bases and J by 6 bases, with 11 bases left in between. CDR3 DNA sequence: TGTGCCAGCAGTTTATTCTCAGGGATCGAGCAGTACTTC. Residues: CASSLFSGIEQYF.

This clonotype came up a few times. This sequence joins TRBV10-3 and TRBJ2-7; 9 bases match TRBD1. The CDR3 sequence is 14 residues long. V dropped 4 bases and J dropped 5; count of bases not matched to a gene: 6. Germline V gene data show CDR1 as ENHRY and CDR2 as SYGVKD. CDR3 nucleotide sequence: TGTGCCATCAGTGGGCGGGACAGGGCGGACGAGCAGTACTTC. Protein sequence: CAISGRDRADEQYF.

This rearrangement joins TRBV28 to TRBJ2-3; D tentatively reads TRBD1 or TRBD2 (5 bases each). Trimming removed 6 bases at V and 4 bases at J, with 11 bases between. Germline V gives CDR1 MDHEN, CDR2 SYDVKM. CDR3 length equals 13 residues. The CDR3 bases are TGTGCCAGCAGGGGACGAGCCCCAGATACGCAGTATTTT. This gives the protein CASRGRAPDTQYF.

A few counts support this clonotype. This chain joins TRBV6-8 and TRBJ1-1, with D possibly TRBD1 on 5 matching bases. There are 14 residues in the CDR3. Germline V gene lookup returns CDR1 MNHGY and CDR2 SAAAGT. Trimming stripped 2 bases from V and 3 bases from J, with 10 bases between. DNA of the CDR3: TGTGCCAGCAGTTACCGCAGGGTAGACACTGAAGCTTTCTTT. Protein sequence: CASSYRRVDTEAFF.

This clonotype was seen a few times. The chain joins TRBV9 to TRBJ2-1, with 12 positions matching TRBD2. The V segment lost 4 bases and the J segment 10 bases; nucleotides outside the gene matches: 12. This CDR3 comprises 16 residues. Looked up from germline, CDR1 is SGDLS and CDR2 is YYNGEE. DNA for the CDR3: TGTGCCAGCAGCCCTCCAACGACGGGACTAGCGGGCGAGCAGTTCTTC. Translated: CASSPPTTGLAGEQFF.

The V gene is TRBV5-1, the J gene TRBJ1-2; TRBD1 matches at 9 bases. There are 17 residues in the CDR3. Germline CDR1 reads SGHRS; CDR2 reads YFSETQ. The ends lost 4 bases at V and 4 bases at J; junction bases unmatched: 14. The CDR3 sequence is CASSVDFRPTGGYGYTF. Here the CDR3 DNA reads TGCGCCAGCAGCGTGGATTTCCGTCCGACAGGGGGCTATGGCTACACCTTC.

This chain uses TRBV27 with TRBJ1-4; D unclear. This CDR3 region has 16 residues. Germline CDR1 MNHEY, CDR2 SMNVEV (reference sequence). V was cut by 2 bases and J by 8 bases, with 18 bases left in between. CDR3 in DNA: TGTGCCAGCAGTTTACTGCCTTCCAGTGGTGGAGAAAAACTGTTTTTT. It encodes CASSLLPSSGGEKLFF.

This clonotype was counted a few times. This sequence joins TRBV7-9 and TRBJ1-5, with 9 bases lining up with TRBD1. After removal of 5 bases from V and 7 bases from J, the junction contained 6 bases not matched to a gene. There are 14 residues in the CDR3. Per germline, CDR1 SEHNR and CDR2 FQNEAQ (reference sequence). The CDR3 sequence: CASSPGQGKQPQHF. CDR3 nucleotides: TGTGCCAGCAGCCCAGGACAGGGGAAACAGCCCCAGCATTTT.

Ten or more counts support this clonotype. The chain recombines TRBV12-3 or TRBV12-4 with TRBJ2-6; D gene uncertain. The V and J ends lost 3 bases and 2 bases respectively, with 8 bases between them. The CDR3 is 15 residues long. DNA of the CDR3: TGTGCCAGCAGTTTCGCCGGAGCTGGGGCCAACGTCCTGACTTTC. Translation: CASSFAGAGANVLTF.

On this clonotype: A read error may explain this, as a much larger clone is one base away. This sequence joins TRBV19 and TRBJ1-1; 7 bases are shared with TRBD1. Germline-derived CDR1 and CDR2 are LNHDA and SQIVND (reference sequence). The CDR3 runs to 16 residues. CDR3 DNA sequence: TGTGTCAGTAGTAACTTAATGGGACAGTTGAACACTGAAGCTTTCTTT. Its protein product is CVSSNLMGQLNTEAFF.

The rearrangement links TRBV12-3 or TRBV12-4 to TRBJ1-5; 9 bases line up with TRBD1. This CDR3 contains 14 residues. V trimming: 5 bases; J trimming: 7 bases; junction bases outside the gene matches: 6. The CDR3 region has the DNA TGTGCCAGCAGTACAGGGGGCTCGGGCCAGCCCCAGCATTTT. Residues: CASSTGGSGQPQHF.

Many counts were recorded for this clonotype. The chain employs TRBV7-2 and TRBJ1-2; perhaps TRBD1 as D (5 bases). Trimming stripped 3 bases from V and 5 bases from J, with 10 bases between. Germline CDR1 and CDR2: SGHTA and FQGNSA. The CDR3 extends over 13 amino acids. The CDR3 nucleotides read TGTGCCAGCAGCTTGGGCAGGGATTATGGCTACACCTTC. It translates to CASSLGRDYGYTF.

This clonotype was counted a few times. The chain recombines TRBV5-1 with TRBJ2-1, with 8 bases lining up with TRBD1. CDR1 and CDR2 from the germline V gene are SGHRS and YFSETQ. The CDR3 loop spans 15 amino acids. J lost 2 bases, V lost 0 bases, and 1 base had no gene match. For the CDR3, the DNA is TGCGCCAGCAGCTTGGGGGACAGGACCTACAATGAGCAGTTCTTC. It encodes CASSLGDRTYNEQFF.

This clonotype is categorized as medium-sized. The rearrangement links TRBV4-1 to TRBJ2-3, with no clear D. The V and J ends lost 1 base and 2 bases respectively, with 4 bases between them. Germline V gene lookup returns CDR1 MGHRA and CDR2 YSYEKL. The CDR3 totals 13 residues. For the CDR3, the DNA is TGCGCCAGCAGCCAAGTCCTCACAGATACGCAGTATTTT. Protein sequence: CASSQVLTDTQYF.

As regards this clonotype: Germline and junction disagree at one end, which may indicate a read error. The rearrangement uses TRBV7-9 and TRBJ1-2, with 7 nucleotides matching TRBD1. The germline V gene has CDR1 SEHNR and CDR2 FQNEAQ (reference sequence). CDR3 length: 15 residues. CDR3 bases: TGTGCCAGCAGCTTAGCCGGGACAGAGGGCTATAGCTACACCTTC. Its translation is CASSLAGTEGYSYTF.

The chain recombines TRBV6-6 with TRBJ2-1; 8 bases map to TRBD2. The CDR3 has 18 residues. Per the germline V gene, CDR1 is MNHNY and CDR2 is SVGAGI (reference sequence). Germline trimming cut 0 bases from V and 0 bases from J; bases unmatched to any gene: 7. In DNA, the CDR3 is TGTGCCAGCAGTTACTCGGGGCGGGGGGTGTACTCCTACAATGAGCAGTTCTTC. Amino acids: CASSYSGRGVYSYNEQFF.

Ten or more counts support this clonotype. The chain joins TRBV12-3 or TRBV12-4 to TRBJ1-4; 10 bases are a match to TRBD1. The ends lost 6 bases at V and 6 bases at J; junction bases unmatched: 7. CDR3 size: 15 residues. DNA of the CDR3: TGTGCCAGCAGGAAAGGGACAGGGGCTGATGAAAAACTGTTTTTT. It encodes CASRKGTGADEKLFF.

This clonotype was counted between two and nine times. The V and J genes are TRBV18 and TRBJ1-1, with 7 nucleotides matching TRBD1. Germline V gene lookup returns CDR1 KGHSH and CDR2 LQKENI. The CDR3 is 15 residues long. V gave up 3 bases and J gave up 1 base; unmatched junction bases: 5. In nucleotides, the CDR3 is TGTGCCAGCTCACCGGTCTACAGGGGGAACACTGAAGCTTTCTTT. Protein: CASSPVYRGNTEAFF.

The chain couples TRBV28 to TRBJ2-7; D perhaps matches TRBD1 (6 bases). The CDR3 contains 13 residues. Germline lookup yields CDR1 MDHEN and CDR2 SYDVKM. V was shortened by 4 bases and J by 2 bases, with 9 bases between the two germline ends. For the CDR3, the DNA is TGTGCCAGCAGTTCAGGGGTGCCCTACGAGCAGTACTTC. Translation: CASSSGVPYEQYF. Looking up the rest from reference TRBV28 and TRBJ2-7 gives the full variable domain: DVKVTQSSRYLVKRTGEKVFLECVQDMDHENMFWYRQDPGLGLRLIYFSYDVKMKEKGDIPEGYSVSREKKERFSLILESASTNQTSMYLCASSSGVPYEQYFGPGTRLTVT.

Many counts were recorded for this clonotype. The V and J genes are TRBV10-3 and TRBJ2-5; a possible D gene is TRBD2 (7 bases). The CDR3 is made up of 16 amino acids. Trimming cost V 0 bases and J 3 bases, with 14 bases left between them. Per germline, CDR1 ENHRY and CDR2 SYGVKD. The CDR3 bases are TGTGCCATCAGTGAGTCAACGGCGGGGGCGGAAGAGACCCAGTACTTC. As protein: CAISESTAGAEETQYF.

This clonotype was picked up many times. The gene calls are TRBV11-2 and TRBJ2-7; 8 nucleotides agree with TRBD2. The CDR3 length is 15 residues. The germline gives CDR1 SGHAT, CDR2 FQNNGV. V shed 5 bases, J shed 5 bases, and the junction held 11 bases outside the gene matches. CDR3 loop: CASSPTRTSRNEQYF. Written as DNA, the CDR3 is TGTGCCAGCAGCCCGACTCGGACTAGCAGGAACGAGCAGTACTTC.